These 7 T cell receptor beta chains were sequenced from one sample in a study of cytomegalovirus exposure and HLA in healthy donors. The PCR used 60 Vbeta and 13 Jbeta primers. The assay was immunoSEQ multiplex PCR, and TCRdb's table has in-frame clones only and misses some. The profile shows about 160,000 clones, about 72% of them singletons. The source material was PBMCs. The source is a man in his fifties or sixties in good health and CMV-seropositive.

Here the CDR3 DNA reads TGCGCCAGCAGTCACAGAGGGGGTCAGCCCCAGCATTTT. Its protein is CASSHRGGQPQHF. This rearrangement joins TRBV4-1 to TRBJ1-5, with D tentatively TRBD1 (6 bases). V was cut by 6 bases and J by 6 bases, with 12 bases left in between. The CDR3 is 13 residues long. Per the germline V gene, CDR1 is MGHRA and CDR2 is YSYEKL.

The chain recombines TRBV7-8 with TRBJ2-3; 9 bases map to TRBD1. Germline V CDR1 and CDR2: SGHVS, FQNEAQ. V lost 5 bases to trimming and J lost 4 bases; unmatched junction nucleotides: 10. The CDR3 runs to 16 residues. The CDR3 nucleotides are TGTGCCAGCAGCCACAGGTGGGACAGGGTCCCAGATACGCAGTATTTT. Translating gives CASSHRWDRVPDTQYF.

V and J are TRBV5-1 and TRBJ1-1; 7 bases align to TRBD1. Germline-derived CDR1 and CDR2 are SGHRS and YFSETQ. This CDR3 has 15 residues. The J segment lost 1 base and the V segment lost 4 bases, leaving 7 bases of the junction unmatched. Here the CDR3 reads CASSTGQPGNTEAFF. The CDR3 region has the DNA TGCGCCAGCAGCACGGGACAGCCAGGGAACACTGAAGCTTTCTTT.

This clone appeared a few times. The rearrangement uses TRBV7-9 and TRBJ2-7, with 8 positions matching TRBD1. Germline CDR1 and CDR2: SEHNR and FQNEAQ (reference sequence). The CDR3 runs 16 residues. V was pared by 5 bases and J by 2 bases, with 11 bases of the junction left unmatched. The CDR3 loop reads CASSPNPGTGTYEQYF. The CDR3 bases are TGTGCCAGCAGCCCAAACCCCGGGACAGGTACCTACGAGCAGTACTTC.

The V and J genes are TRBV9 and TRBJ2-3; 10 nucleotides agree with TRBD2. CDR1 SGDLS and CDR2 YYNGEE come from the germline V gene. This CDR3 comprises 17 residues. J was trimmed by 3 bases and V by 0 bases; bases with no gene match: 7. CDR3: CASSVEASGGQTDTQYF. The DNA for the CDR3 is TGTGCCAGCAGCGTAGAGGCTAGCGGGGGCCAAACAGATACGCAGTATTTT.

This chain connects TRBV11-2 to TRBJ2-4, with TRBD1 matching over 7 bases. This CDR3 has 14 residues. Looked up from germline, CDR1 is SGHAT and CDR2 is FQNNGV. Germline trimming cut 7 bases from V and 3 bases from J; bases unmatched to any gene: 6. CDR3 region: CASKRGPFKNIQYF. The CDR3 nucleotides read TGTGCCAGCAAAAGGGGGCCCTTCAAAAACATTCAGTACTTC.

This rearrangement joins TRBV15 to TRBJ1-2; D gene ambiguous. Germline loops: CDR1 LNHNV, CDR2 YYDKDF (reference sequence). The V end lost 0 bases, the J end lost 6 bases, and 11 bases lay between the germline ends. The CDR3 is 14 residues long. CDR3 amino acids: CATSRDRGFDGYTF. In nucleotides, the CDR3 is TGTGCCACCAGCAGAGATCGGGGTTTCGATGGCTACACCTTC.